This record looks at one T cell receptor beta chain sequence and its context. The source of the sample is a study of blood T cell repertoires in COVID-19. Followed longitudinally, the Seattle patients had been enrolled during active infection. TCRdb's table, derived via immunoSEQ multiplex PCR, lists solely in-frame clones and lacks some. Among some 260,000 clones listed, approximately 88% were seen once. J gave up 4 bases and V 2 bases, and 5 bases lay outside the gene matches. Germline lookup yields CDR1 MDHEN and CDR2 SYDVKM. This CDR3 contains 15 residues. The sequence came from a woman in her 70s with COVID-19, enrolled during active disease. The V and J genes are TRBV28 and TRBJ1-5, with 7 bases aligning to TRBD1. Sequenced: peripheral blood. CDR3 DNA sequence: TGTGCCAGCAGTTTAAGTCCCAGGGGGAATCAGCCCCAGCATTTT. This codes for CASSLSPRGNQPQHF.